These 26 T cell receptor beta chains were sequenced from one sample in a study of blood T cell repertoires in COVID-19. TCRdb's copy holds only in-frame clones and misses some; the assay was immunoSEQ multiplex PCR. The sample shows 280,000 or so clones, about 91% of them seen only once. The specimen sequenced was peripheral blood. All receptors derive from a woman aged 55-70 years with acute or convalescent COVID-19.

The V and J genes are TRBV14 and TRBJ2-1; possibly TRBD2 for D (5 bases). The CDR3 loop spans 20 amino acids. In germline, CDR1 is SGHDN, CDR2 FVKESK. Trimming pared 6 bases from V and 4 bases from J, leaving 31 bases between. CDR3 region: CASSEGAKRAYYNGYNEQFF. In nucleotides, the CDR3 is TGTGCCAGCAGTGAGGGTGCTAAACGGGCTTATTACAATGGGTACAATGAGCAGTTCTTC. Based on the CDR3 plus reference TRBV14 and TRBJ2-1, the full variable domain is EAGVTQFPSHSVIEKGQTVTLRCDPISGHDNLYWYRRVMGKEIKFLLHFVKESKQDESGMPNNRFLAERTGGTYSTLKVQPAELEDSGVYFCASSEGAKRAYYNGYNEQFFGPGTRLTVL.

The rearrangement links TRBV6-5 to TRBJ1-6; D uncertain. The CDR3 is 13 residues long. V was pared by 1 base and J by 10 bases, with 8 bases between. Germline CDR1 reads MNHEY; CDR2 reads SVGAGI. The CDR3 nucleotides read TGTGCCAGCAGTTACTTTCAGGAATCACCCCTCCACTTT. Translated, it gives CASSYFQESPLHF.

CDR3 amino acids: CASRGDYRNEQFF. CDR3 nucleotide sequence: TGTGCCAGTAGAGGGGACTACCGCAATGAGCAGTTCTTC. This sequence joins TRBV19 and TRBJ2-1; 7 bases are a match to TRBD2. This CDR3 has 13 amino acids. Per the germline V gene, CDR1 is LNHDA and CDR2 is SQIVND (reference sequence). After removal of 6 bases from V and 6 bases from J, the junction contained 5 bases not matched to a gene.

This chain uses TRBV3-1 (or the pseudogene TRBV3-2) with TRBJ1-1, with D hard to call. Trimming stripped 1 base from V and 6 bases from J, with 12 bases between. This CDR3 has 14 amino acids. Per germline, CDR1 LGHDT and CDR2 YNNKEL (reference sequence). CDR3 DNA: TGTGCCAGCAGCCAAGGGGTGGGAGTCGCTGAAGCTTTCTTT. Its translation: CASSQGVGVAEAFF.

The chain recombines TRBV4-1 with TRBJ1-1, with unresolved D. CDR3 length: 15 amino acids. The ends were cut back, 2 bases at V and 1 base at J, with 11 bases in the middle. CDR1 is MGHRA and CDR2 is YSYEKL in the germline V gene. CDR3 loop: CASSQRGAANTEAFF. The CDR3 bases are TGCGCCAGCAGCCAACGAGGCGCTGCGAACACTGAAGCTTTCTTT.

The CDR3 DNA follows: TGCAGCGTTGGGGTGGCCACAGGGCCCTTCTACAATGAGCAGTTCTTC. Protein: CSVGVATGPFYNEQFF. The J gene is TRBJ2-1, the V gene TRBV29-1; the D gene is possibly TRBD1 (6 bases). Germline V gene data show CDR1 as SQVTM and CDR2 as ANQGSEA. V gave up 4 bases and J gave up 3 bases, with 19 bases separating them. The CDR3 totals 16 residues.

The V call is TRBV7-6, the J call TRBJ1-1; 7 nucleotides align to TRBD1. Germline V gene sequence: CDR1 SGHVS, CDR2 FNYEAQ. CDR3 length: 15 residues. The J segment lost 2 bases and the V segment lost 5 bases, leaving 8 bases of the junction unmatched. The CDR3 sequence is CASSLQGQRNTEAFF. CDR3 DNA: TGTGCCAGCAGCCTCCAGGGACAGAGAAACACTGAAGCTTTCTTT.

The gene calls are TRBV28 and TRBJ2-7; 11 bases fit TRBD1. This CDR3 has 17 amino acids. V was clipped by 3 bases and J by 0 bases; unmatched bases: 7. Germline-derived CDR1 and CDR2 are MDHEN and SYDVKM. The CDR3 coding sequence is TGTGCCAGCAGTTTCCCCTGGGACAGGGGGATCTCCTACGAGCAGTACTTC. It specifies CASSFPWDRGISYEQYF.

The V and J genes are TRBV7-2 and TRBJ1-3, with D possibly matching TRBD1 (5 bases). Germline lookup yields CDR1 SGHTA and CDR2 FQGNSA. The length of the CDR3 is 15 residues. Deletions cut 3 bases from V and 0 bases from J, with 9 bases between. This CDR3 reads CASSLDTRSGNTIYF. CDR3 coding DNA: TGTGCCAGCAGCTTGGACACCCGCTCTGGAAACACCATATATTTT.

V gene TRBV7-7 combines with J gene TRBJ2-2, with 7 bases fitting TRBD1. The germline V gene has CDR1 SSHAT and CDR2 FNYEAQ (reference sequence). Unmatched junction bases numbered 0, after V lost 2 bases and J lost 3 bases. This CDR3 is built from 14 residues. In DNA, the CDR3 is TGTGCCAGCAGCTTAACAGGGGACACCGGGGAGCTGTTTTTT. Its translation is CASSLTGDTGELFF.

The CDR3 protein is CASSPLGSPPNSPLHF. The DNA for the CDR3 is TGTGCCAGCAGCCCCCTCGGGTCCCCTCCCAATTCACCCCTCCACTTT. This sequence joins TRBV9 and TRBJ1-6; D unresolved. Germline-derived CDR1 and CDR2 are SGDLS and YYNGEE. The CDR3 covers 16 residues. Trimming stripped 4 bases from V and 7 bases from J, with 18 bases between.

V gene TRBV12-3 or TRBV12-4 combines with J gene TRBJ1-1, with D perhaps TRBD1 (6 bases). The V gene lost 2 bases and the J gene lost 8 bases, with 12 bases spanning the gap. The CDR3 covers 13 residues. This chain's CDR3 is CASSLTGTTEAFF. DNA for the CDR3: TGTGCCAGCAGTTTAACCGGGACAACCGAAGCTTTCTTT.

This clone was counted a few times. CDR3 bases: TGCGCCAGCAGCCAAGAGGCCCTTAGAGGTTACAATGAGCAGTTCTTC. Its protein is CASSQEALRGYNEQFF. V usage is TRBV4-3 and J usage is TRBJ2-1; D gene ambiguous. Germline V lookup: CDR1 LGHNA, CDR2 YSLEER. There are 16 residues in the CDR3. Trimming pared 0 bases from V and 4 bases from J, leaving 13 bases between.

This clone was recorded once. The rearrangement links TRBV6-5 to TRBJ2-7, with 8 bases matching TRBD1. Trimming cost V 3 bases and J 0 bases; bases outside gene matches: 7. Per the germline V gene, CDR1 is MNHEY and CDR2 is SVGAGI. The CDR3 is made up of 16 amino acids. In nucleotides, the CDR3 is TGTGCCAGCAGTTATTCCGGGACAGGCCTCTCCTACGAGCAGTACTTC. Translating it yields CASSYSGTGLSYEQYF.

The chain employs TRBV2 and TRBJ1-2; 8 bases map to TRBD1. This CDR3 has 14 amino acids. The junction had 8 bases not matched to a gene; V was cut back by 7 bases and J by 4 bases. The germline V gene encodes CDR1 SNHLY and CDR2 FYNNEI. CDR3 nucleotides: TGTGCCAGCACCCAGACAGGGGATAGCTATGGCTACACCTTC. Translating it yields CASTQTGDSYGYTF.

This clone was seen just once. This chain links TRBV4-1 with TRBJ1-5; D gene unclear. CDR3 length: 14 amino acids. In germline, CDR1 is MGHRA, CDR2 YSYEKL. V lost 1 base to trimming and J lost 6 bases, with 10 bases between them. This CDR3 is CASSQGNSPQPQHF. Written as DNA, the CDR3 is TGCGCCAGCAGCCAAGGGAACAGCCCTCAGCCCCAGCATTTT.

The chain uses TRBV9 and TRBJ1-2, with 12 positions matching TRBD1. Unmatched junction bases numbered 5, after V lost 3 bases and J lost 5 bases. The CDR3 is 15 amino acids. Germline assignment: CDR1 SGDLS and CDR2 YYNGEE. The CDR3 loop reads CASSDGTGGPYGYTF. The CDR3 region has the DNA TGTGCCAGCAGCGATGGGACAGGGGGCCCTTATGGCTACACCTTC.

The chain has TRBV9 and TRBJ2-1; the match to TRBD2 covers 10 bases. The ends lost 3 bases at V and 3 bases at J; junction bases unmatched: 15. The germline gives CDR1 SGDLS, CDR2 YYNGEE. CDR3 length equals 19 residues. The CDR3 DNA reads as TGTGCCAGCAGCGAGACCCCGCAGGCTAGCGGGAGTTACTACAATGAGCAGTTCTTC. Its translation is CASSETPQASGSYYNEQFF.

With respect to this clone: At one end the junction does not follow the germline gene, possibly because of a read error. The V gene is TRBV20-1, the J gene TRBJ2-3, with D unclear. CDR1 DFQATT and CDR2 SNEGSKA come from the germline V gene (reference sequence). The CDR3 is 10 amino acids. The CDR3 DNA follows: TGCAGTGCTAGCATAGATACGCAGTATTTT. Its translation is CSASIDTQYF.

The CDR3, as DNA: TGTGCCAGCAAAGGACTAGCGGGAGCGGACGGGGAGCTGTTTTTT. It is translated as CASKGLAGADGELFF. The chain combines TRBV5-5 with TRBJ2-2, with 13 nucleotides matching TRBD2. There are 15 residues in the CDR3. V lost 6 bases and J lost 7; bases outside the gene matches: 6. Germline lookup yields CDR1 SGHKS and CDR2 YYEKEE (reference sequence).

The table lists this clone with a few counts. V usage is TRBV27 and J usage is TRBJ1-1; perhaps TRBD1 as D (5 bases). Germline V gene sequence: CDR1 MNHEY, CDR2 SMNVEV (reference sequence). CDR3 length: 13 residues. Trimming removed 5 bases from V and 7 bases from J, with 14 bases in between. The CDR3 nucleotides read TGTGCCAGCAGTCCCGACAGAACTGTTGAAGCTTTCTTT. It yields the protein CASSPDRTVEAFF.

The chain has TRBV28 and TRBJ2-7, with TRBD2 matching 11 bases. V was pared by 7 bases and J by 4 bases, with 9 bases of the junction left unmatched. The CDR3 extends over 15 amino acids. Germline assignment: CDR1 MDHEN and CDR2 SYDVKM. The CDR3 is CASMGLADGVYEQYF. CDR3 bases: TGTGCCAGCATGGGACTAGCGGACGGTGTGTACGAGCAGTACTTC.

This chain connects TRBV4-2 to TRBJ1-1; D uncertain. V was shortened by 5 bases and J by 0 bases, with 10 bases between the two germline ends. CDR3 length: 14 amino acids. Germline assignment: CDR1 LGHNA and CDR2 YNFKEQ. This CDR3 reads CASSARGLNTEAFF. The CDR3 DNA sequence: TGTGCCAGCAGCGCCCGGGGATTGAACACTGAAGCTTTCTTT.

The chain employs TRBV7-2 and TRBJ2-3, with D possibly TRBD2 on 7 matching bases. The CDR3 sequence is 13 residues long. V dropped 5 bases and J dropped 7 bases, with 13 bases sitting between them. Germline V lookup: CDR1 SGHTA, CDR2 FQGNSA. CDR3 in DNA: TGTGCCAGCAGCCTCCCGGGGGGCCATACGCAGTATTTT. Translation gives CASSLPGGHTQYF.

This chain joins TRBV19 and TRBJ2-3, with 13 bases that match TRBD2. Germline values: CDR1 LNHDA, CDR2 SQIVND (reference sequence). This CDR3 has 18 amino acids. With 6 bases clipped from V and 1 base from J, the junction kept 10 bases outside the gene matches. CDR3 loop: CASRNAGTSGARTDTQYF. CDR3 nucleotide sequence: TGTGCCAGTAGGAACGCCGGGACTAGCGGGGCCCGCACAGATACGCAGTATTTT.

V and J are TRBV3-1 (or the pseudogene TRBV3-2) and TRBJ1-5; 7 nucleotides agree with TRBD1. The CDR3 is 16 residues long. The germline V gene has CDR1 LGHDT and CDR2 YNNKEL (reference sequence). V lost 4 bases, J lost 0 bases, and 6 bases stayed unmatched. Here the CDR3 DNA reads TGTGCCAGCAGCCCAGACAGGGTGTATAGCAATCAGCCCCAGCATTTT. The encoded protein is CASSPDRVYSNQPQHF.